The 16 T cell receptor beta chains presented below share a single source sample, sequenced in a study of graft-versus-host responses after intestinal transplantation. Sequenced by immunoSEQ multiplex PCR; TCRdb stores in-frame clones only, minus some. The repertoire holds just under 55,000 clones, with around 90% as singletons. The sequencing here drew on PBMCs, taken nearly 670 days after intestinal transplant. These TCRs come from a human patient who received an intestinal transplant, so some T cells may come from the graft donor.

CDR3 DNA: TGTGCCAGCAGAGAGGACGGGGCCAACGTCCTGACTTTC. It specifies CASREDGANVLTF. The chain combines TRBV6-1 with TRBJ2-6; unclear D gene. Germline CDR1 MNHNS, CDR2 SASEGT. The CDR3 length is 13 residues. Trimming stripped 6 bases from V and 4 bases from J, with 7 bases between.

This chain links TRBV6-5 with TRBJ1-5, with D tentatively TRBD1 (6 bases). Trimming took 6 bases from V and 1 from J, leaving 13 bases between them. The germline V gene has CDR1 MNHEY and CDR2 SVGAGI. The CDR3 runs to 15 residues. The CDR3 is CASRPGAMSNQPQHF. DNA for the CDR3: TGTGCCAGCAGACCAGGGGCGATGAGCAATCAGCCCCAGCATTTT.

This clone has only one observation. The CDR3 is CASSQGGSGKTQYF. CDR3 nucleotides: TGCGCCAGCAGCCAAGGGGGAAGCGGGAAGACCCAGTACTTC. The V and J genes are TRBV4-1 and TRBJ2-5, with TRBD2 identical over 7 bases. This CDR3 is 14 amino acids long. Germline assignment: CDR1 MGHRA and CDR2 YSYEKL. V dropped 1 base and J dropped 6; count of bases not matched to a gene: 5.

The rearrangement joins TRBV6-5 to TRBJ2-7; D could derive from TRBD1 or TRBD2 (5 bases each). Germline CDR1 and CDR2: MNHEY and SVGAGI. The CDR3 has 14 amino acids. V shed 6 bases and J shed 0 bases, with 12 bases lying between them. CDR3 sequence reads: CASRPRESSYEQYF. For the CDR3, the DNA is TGTGCCAGCAGACCCAGGGAGAGCTCCTACGAGCAGTACTTC.

The V call is TRBV7-9, the J call TRBJ2-3, with 7 bases that match TRBD1. Germline V gene sequence: CDR1 SEHNR, CDR2 FQNEAQ (reference sequence). CDR3 length: 14 amino acids. V trimming: 6 bases; J trimming: 0 bases; junction bases outside the gene matches: 3. The CDR3 DNA reads TGTGCCAGCAGACAGGGGTTAAGCACAGATACGCAGTATTTT. Its protein is CASRQGLSTDTQYF.

The V gene is TRBV10-1, the J gene TRBJ1-5, with D maybe TRBD1 (6 bases). The germline gives CDR1 WNHNN, CDR2 SYGVQD (reference sequence). The CDR3 is 13 amino acids. The germline V and J ends were trimmed by 6 bases and 4 bases, with 10 bases remaining between them. The CDR3 sequence: CASSPQGNQPQHF. The CDR3 nucleotides read TGCGCCAGCAGCCCACAGGGAAATCAGCCCCAGCATTTT.

The chain has TRBV30 and TRBJ1-3; possibly TRBD1 for D (5 bases). This CDR3 comprises 13 residues. Trimming left V 4 bases short and J 4 bases short, with 11 bases between. CDR1 is GTSNPN, CDR2 SVGIG, per germline (reference sequence). The CDR3 bases are TGTGCCTGGAATGCCAGGGCCGGAAACACCATATATTTT. This codes for CAWNARAGNTIYF.

The chain couples TRBV7-9 to TRBJ2-7, with a possible D match to TRBD2 (7 bases). Between the trimmed V and J ends, which lost 5 bases and 7 bases, there was a span of 21 bases. The CDR3 is 15 amino acids. Germline values: CDR1 SEHNR, CDR2 FQNEAQ (reference sequence). CDR3 sequence (DNA): TGTGCCAGCAGCCCGACCACGGGGGGCTCGGAGGAGCAGTACTTC. This gives the protein CASSPTTGGSEEQYF.

The sample holds one count of this clone. The V gene is TRBV7-8, the J gene TRBJ2-5; 8 nucleotides match TRBD1. CDR3 length: 17 residues. V was pared by 2 bases and J by 3 bases, with 11 bases of the junction left unmatched. Germline CDR1 and CDR2: SGHVS and FQNEAQ. This CDR3 is CASSLYQSGGMEETQYF. The CDR3 bases are TGTGCCAGCAGCTTATATCAGTCAGGGGGCATGGAAGAGACCCAGTACTTC.

J is TRBJ1-2 and V is TRBV6-5, with D unresolved. Germline CDR1 MNHEY, CDR2 SVGAGI. The CDR3 is 13 amino acids. Trimming took 7 bases from V and 2 from J, leaving 11 bases between them. The CDR3 sequence: CASTDRSNYGYTF. CDR3 sequence (DNA): TGTGCCAGCACCGACCGGTCCAACTATGGCTACACCTTC.

This chain uses TRBV4-1 with TRBJ1-2, with D possibly TRBD1 on 6 matching bases. CDR1 is MGHRA, CDR2 YSYEKL, per germline. V lost 1 base to trimming and J lost 8 bases, with 11 bases between them. The CDR3 has 13 residues. In DNA, the CDR3 is TGCGCCAGCAGCCAAGGGGGGGCGCCCGGCTACACCTTC. This gives the protein CASSQGGAPGYTF.

The gene calls are TRBV11-2 and TRBJ2-7; possibly TRBD2 for D (5 bases). From germline, CDR1 is SGHAT and CDR2 FQNNGV. Trimming stripped 5 bases from V and 3 bases from J, with 8 bases between. The CDR3 contains 12 residues. CDR3 bases: TGTGCCAGCAGCCCCCGGGGCTACGAGCAGTACTTC. It specifies CASSPRGYEQYF.

The rearrangement links TRBV18 to TRBJ1-1, with a possible D match to TRBD1 (5 bases). CDR3 length: 15 amino acids. V lost 6 bases to trimming and J lost 1 base, with 15 bases between them. Germline V CDR1 and CDR2: KGHSH, LQKENI. The chain's CDR3 is CASSQTGTANTEAFF. CDR3 nucleotide sequence: TGTGCCAGCTCTCAGACCGGGACCGCGAACACTGAAGCTTTCTTT.

The chain uses TRBV4-1 and TRBJ2-3, with D perhaps assigned TRBD1 or TRBD2 (6 bases each). This CDR3 has 18 amino acids. Trimming shortened V by 0 bases and J by 1 base, and 17 bases separated the two germline ends. Germline loops: CDR1 MGHRA, CDR2 YSYEKL. This CDR3 reads CASSQESYHREGTDTQYF. The CDR3 DNA reads as TGCGCCAGCAGCCAAGAATCGTATCACAGGGAGGGCACAGATACGCAGTATTTT.

The chain links TRBV5-8 to TRBJ2-3; 12 bases match TRBD2. The CDR3 has 16 amino acids. Germline loops: CDR1 SGHTS, CDR2 YDEGEE. Losses at the gene ends were 0 bases for V and 2 bases for J; bases not matched to a gene: 1. In DNA, the CDR3 is TGTGCCAGCAGCTTGGGACTAGCGGGGGCCACAGATACGCAGTATTTT. Its translation: CASSLGLAGATDTQYF. Variable domain in full (rest from reference TRBV5-8 and TRBJ2-3): EAGVTQSPTHLIKTRGQQATLRCSPISGHTSVYWYQQALGLGLQFLLWYDEGEERNRGNFPPRFSGRQFPNYSSELNVNALELEDSALYLCASSLGLAGATDTQYFGPGTRLTVL.

This chain uses TRBV13 with TRBJ2-5, with D unclear. In germline, CDR1 is PRHDT, CDR2 FYEKMQ (reference sequence). The CDR3 consists of 16 residues. The ends were cut back, 1 base at V and 1 base at J, with 13 bases in the middle. CDR3 nucleotide sequence: TGTGCCAGCAGCTTAGCGCTCCCCAATCCCCAAGAGACCCAGTACTTC. It translates to CASSLALPNPQETQYF.